This T cell receptor beta chain was sequenced for a study of T cell clonality in common variable immunodeficiency. Study-wide results and caveats: Patient heterogeneity in the CVID cohort limited correlations between repertoire features and clinical complications.

Only in-frame clones appear in the TCRdb table, and some are missing; sequencing was by immunoSEQ multiplex PCR. The sample is made up of approximately 81,000 clones, none counted only once. This clone was recorded many times. Its target is not known. The sequence was obtained from a person aged 18 to 75 in good health. Sequenced input: peripheral blood mononuclear cells.

CDR3 bases read: TGTGCCAGCAGCTACAATGGGGGCGGGAATGAG. The encoded protein is CASSYNGGGNE. The whole CDR3 reads CASSYNGGGNEQFF. The rearrangement links TRBV7-9 to TRBJ2-1; perhaps TRBD1 as D (6 bases). The read stops 3 residues short of the end of the CDR3; the missing end is completed from the germline J gene. CDR1 and CDR2 from the germline V gene are SEHNR and FQNEAQ (reference sequence). The CDR3 length is 14 residues. V was cut by 4 bases and J by 7 bases, with 14 bases left in between.